This T cell receptor (beta chain) is drawn from a study of cytomegalovirus exposure and HLA in healthy donors (dated by TCRdb to 2016 to 2017). At the level of the whole study: An earlier analysis of about 560 of the donors reported 276 Gb of sequence data and 95 million to 120 million unique TCR beta sequences obtained from approximately 180 million T cells. The study profiled the T cell repertoires of around 700 subjects by immunosequencing and related them to cytomegalovirus serostatus. The study combined high-throughput TCR immunosequencing, statistical association of individual TCRs with disease status, and machine learning to predict cytomegalovirus infection status. Every discovery cohort repertoire had been produced on one sequencing platform. In a later analysis, previously published TCR beta repertoires from 666 donors were re-analyzed and high-resolution HLA genotyping was added so that TCR occurrence patterns could be studied. An early release covering some 640 HLA-typed donors comprised about 320 gigabases of sequencing data and approximately 80 million unique TCR sequences. A separate validation cohort of approximately 130 different subjects was used in addition to the roughly 720-subject first cohort. The number of donors typed differed by locus, with roughly 629-640 for A, B, C, DRB1 and DQB1, roughly 520 for DQA1, over 600 for DPA1, and about 450 for DPB1. Among the roughly 410 genotyped donors, around 79% belonged to the genetic ancestry cluster associated with self-reported Caucasian donors. The aim of the study was to test whether cataloging public T cell receptors could identify signatures of past pathogen exposure. Roughly five DR-DQ haplotypes were handled as single units for association and clustering, since linkage in the cohort was strong. In a later genetic analysis, genome-wide SNP genotypes for about three fifths of the 666 donors were used, and that subset was treated as a discovery cohort. Class I and class II HLA loci were covered by the typing at four-digit resolution. Across some 400 genotyped donors of the cohort, an average of roughly 200,000 unique TCR beta nucleotide sequences per donor were sequenced, and roughly 20% of those sequences were non-productive. Donor age, sex, ethnicity and CMV serostatus were compiled together with the repertoire data. An earlier analysis of more than 450 of the donors used high-throughput TCR beta sequencing to judge whether each TCR beta V gene segment behaved as functional or pseudogenic. The later analysis used no new phenotypic data to find candidate immune exposures, relying instead on TCR beta sequences and their occurrence across donors. Broader findings and caveats from the paper: Several of the top co-occurrence clusters appeared to be linked to parvovirus B19, influenza, CMV and Epstein-Barr virus, according to a later analysis. The authors suggested that the approach could potentially be extended to other disease states and immunological phenotypes. In the study, about 150 TCR beta chains were listed as associated with cytomegalovirus. In a later analysis, the rate of TCR association differed among HLA loci, with DRB1 alleles having the most associated TCRs and HLA-C alleles having the fewest. The sequencing pipeline was judged likely to have produced a cluster of highly shared sequence variants as a technical artifact. Because HLA typing was unavailable for some donors at each locus, only the typed subset was used in association tests. A further reported finding was that TCR beta sequences accurately predicted the HLA-A and HLA-B alleles for most subjects in the first cohort. Most TCR sequences were seen in very few donors, while some public TCRs were found in many individuals. When HLA alleles, especially DR and DQ, strongly co-occurred, TCR associations were difficult to assign to individual alleles. Compared with the 666-donor mean, donors in an Asian-associated ancestry cluster had fewer N-insertions in productive TCRs, according to a later genetic analysis. Because counts were too low, more than 15 rarely observed V segments, including chromosome 9 orphons, were excluded from the earlier analysis of several hundred of the donors. Specific HLA alleles were associated with roughly 16,000 TCR beta sequences at a false discovery rate of 0.05 in a later analysis. An earlier analysis of approximately 540 of the donors showed that most TCR beta V segments appeared in productive rearrangements either about 90% or about 30% of the time, which broadly matched IMGT annotations. The cohort was sequenced for TCR beta chains only, and without alpha or paired-chain data the features that could be detected were limited. In vitro tests confirmed that a few of the cytomegalovirus-associated TCR beta chains recognize cytomegalovirus antigens. Presence/absence analyses assumed roughly uniform sequencing depth across donors, an assumption that may not hold. Most CMV-associated TCR beta chains appeared to be HLA-restricted in a later analysis, and the HLA associations seemed to be driven largely by CMV exposure. In both the original and validation cohorts, the classifier was reported to diagnose cytomegalovirus status with high specificity and sensitivity. In a later genetic analysis, a missense DCLRE1C variant was associated with V-gene and J-gene trimming of TCR beta chains, and the association was replicated in an independent cohort. Immune exposure information for the cohort was limited to CMV serostatus. In a later analysis, HLA-associated TCR beta chains showed more clonal expansion and lower generation probabilities than non-associated chains that were equally common. Some IMGT-functional V segments, including TRBV6-2 and TRBV6-3, could not be told apart with the 87-base-pair reads, so those segments were excluded. Correlated functional status among segregating V segments might reflect linkage disequilibrium, but an unknown experimental factor could not be ruled out.

From cysteine to phenylalanine, the CDR3 is 16 amino acids long. Just the 48-base CDR3 DNA is kept, in frame starting at base 1. CDR1 SGHDT and CDR2 YYEEEE are derived from the germline V gene. V is pruned by 0 bases and J by 0 bases, leaving 1 base of the junction without a gene match. The method was the immunoSEQ multiplex PCR assay. A mixture of 60 forward primers for TCR Vbeta segments and 13 reverse primers for TCR Jbeta segments was used in the multiplex PCR. The CDR3 region of rearranged TCR beta genes was amplified from genomic DNA with a multiplex PCR assay. The amplified TCR beta libraries were sequenced on the Illumina HiSeq System as 87-base-pair reads. The study's processing was this. A later analysis counted about 80 million unique TCR beta chains across the 600 to 850 repertoires, and 10 million to 12 million of these chains were shared by at least two donors. Raw reads were error-corrected and collapsed into unique sequences by a nearest-neighbor algorithm in which closely related sequences were merged to remove PCR and sequencing errors. To assign V, D and J gene segments, CDR3 sequences were aligned to IMGT reference sequences. For a sequence to be retained, at least a six-nucleotide match to both a V gene segment and a J gene segment was required. Rearrangements were classified as productive when the CDR3 lacked stop codons and remained in frame with V and J, and all other rearrangements were classified as non-productive. Following IMGT convention, CDR3 was defined as the stretch from the second conserved V-encoded cysteine up to the conserved J-encoded phenylalanine. Sequences without an unambiguous match to a single V gene segment were excluded from the earlier analysis of almost 600 of the donors. An earlier analysis of roughly 590 of the donors called V segments functional above 56.7% productive rearrangements and segregating when the between-donor standard deviation exceeded 5%. A statistical classification framework was built to diagnose cytomegalovirus status from the catalog of TCR beta chain sequences. In a later analysis, TCR nucleotide sequences were compared against IMGT/GENE-DB human TR gene sequences so that V and J genes could be assigned. A later analysis assigned CDR3 sequences and most-parsimonious VDJ recombination scenarios with the TCRdist pipeline. In a later analysis, each TCR beta chain was defined by its CDR3 amino acid sequence together with its V-gene family, and reads without a unique V-gene family were excluded. To address suspected cross-contamination and a sequencing artifact, a later analysis removed 592 highly shared, low-generation-probability nucleotide sequences. A later analysis calculated a clonal expansion index for each public chain from normalized within-repertoire ranks of inferred template counts. Generation probabilities in a later analysis came from a VDJ recombination model fitted to out-of-frame rearrangements, and those results were checked against IGoR. A later analysis scored TCR-TCR, TCR-HLA and TCR-CMV co-occurrence with hypergeometric tests, applying a repertoire-size bias correction to TCR pairs. In a later analysis, false discovery rates were estimated by permuting HLA or CMV assignments 20 times. A later analysis grouped co-occurring TCRs with DBSCAN, adding TCRdist sequence similarity when clustering within HLA-allele-positive subsets. Repertoires with fewer than 30,000 or more than 120,000 public chains, plus five repertoires with anomalous nucleotide sharing, were excluded from co-occurrence clustering. What TCRdb holds here is the immuneACCESS table cut down to in-frame rearrangements. Part of the clones is not present; checked against another copy, under half of the missing clones reflect an unresolved V gene, and the others are unexplained. V, J and clone size derive from that table, while D and trimming were established from the DNA sequence. The sample records about 300,000 clones, 75% to 90% of which are singletons. The ten largest make up around 4.2% of the sample.

Details on this clone: No cognate antigen has been identified for it. It has no much larger one-base neighbor in the sample; base qualities were not kept.

The cohort comprised 550 to 700 healthy bone marrow donors. At the time of sampling, all cohort members were nominally healthy, though unrecorded immune exposures were likely present. The donor tested CMV seropositive, placing the donor among the 290 or so seropositive members of the cohort. Every donor gave a peripheral blood sample, and the peripheral blood mononuclear cells from that sample were used for TCR beta sequencing. Genomic DNA extraction from the blood cell samples was performed with the Qiagen DNeasy Blood Extraction Kit. This chain joins TRBV5-6 to TRBJ2-1; TRBD2 aligns with 9 central bases. The TCR was taken from a man aged 35 to 55 in good health and CMV-seropositive. Sequenced: PBMCs. The CDR3 protein is CASSLELAGSYNEQFF. The nucleotide sequence reads as follows: TGTGCCAGCAGCTTGGAACTAGCGGGCTCCTACAATGAGCAGTTCTTC.